The next 3 T cell receptor beta chains were all read from a single sample in a study of cytomegalovirus exposure and HLA in healthy donors. Primers: 60 Vbeta forward and 13 Jbeta reverse. The data were produced by immunoSEQ multiplex PCR, yet TCRdb's version contains in-frame clones alone and is incomplete. Of under 130,000 clones listed, roughly 76% are singletons. Sequencing input: PBMCs. The source is a man aged 25 to 40 in good health and CMV-seropositive.

This chain uses TRBV4-2 with TRBJ2-7; 9 bases fit TRBD2. In germline, CDR1 is LGHNA, CDR2 YNFKEQ. V gave up 1 base and J gave up 3 bases; unmatched junction bases: 7. The CDR3 runs 16 residues. The CDR3 here is CASSQVASGGNYEQYF. For the CDR3, the DNA is TGTGCCAGCAGCCAAGTAGCCAGCGGGGGGAACTACGAGCAGTACTTC.

This clone was seen a single time. The chain has TRBV5-1 and TRBJ2-3; 11 nucleotides match TRBD2. The V and J ends lost 1 base and 5 bases, in that order; junction bases with no gene match: 6. CDR3 length: 16 residues. CDR1 is SGHRS, CDR2 YFSETQ, per germline. The CDR3 sequence: CASSLPSGGTGDTQYF. The CDR3 bases are TGCGCCAGCAGCTTGCCTAGCGGGGGGACAGGAGATACGCAGTATTTT.

The V call is TRBV4-1, the J call TRBJ2-5, with 9 bases aligning to TRBD2. The CDR3 is 16 residues long. Trimming took 6 bases from V and 5 from J; bases not matched to a gene: 13. Germline V lookup: CDR1 MGHRA, CDR2 YSYEKL. This CDR3 is CASSSGELAGWETQYF. The CDR3, as DNA: TGCGCCAGCAGTTCTGGGGAGCTAGCGGGGTGGGAGACCCAGTACTTC.